This T cell receptor (beta chain) was profiled in a study of blood T cell repertoires in COVID-19. Study-wide context: Spain, Italy and the United States supplied samples that represented acute and convalescent COVID-19. Sources were T cells, B-cell-depleted T cells, or PBMCs; the material itself was cDNA or gDNA.

Per the authors' pipeline: It was from reference gene primer amplification that nucleated cell counts were estimated. Libraries were prepared by immunoSEQ multiplex PCR; TCRdb keeps only in-frame clonotypes and omits some of them. Clone size and V and J calls were adopted from that table, with D and trimming inferred from the DNA. The sample has under 150,000 clones, around 90% seen once; the top ten hold about 4.5%. V trimming: 1 base; J trimming: 4 bases; junction bases outside the gene matches: 10. CDR1 and CDR2 from the germline V gene are SGHNT and YYREEE (reference sequence). The CDR3 totals 16 residues.

The clonotype originates from a woman in her 50s with acute or convalescent COVID-19. The chain is built from TRBV5-4 and TRBJ1-2; 7 positions agree with TRBD1. Source material: peripheral blood. CDR3 coding DNA: TGTGCCAGCAGCTTGCTAGGGGGCTCTTATATCTATGGCTACACCTTC. Protein: CASSLLGGSYIYGYTF.